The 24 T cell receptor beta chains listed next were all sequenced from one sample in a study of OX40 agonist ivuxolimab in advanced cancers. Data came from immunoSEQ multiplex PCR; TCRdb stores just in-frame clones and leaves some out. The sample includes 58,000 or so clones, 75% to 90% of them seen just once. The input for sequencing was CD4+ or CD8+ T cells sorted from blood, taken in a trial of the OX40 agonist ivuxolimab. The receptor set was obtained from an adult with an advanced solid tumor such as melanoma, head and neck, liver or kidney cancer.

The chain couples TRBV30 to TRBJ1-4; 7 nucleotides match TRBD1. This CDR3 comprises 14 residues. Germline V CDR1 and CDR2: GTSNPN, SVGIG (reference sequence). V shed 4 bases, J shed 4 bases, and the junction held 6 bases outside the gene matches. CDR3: CAWNRGSGNEKLFF. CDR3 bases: TGTGCCTGGAACAGGGGCAGTGGTAATGAAAAACTGTTTTTT.

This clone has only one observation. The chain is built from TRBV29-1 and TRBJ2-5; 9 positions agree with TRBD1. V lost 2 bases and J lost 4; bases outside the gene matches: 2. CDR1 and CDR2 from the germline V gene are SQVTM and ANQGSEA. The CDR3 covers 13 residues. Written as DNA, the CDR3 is TGCAGCGTTGAACGGGGACAGGGAGAGACCCAGTACTTC. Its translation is CSVERGQGETQYF.

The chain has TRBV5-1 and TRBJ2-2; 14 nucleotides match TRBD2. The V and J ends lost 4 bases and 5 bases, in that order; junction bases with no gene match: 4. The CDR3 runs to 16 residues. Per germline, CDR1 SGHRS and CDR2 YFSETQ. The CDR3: CASSQRTSGRTGELFF. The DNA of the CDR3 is TGCGCCAGCAGCCAGAGGACTAGCGGGAGGACCGGGGAGCTGTTTTTT. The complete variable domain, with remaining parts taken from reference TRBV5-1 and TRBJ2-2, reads KAGVTQTPRYLIKTRGQQVTLSCSPISGHRSVSWYQQTPGQGLQFLFEYFSETQRNKGNFPGRFSGRQFSNSRSEMNVSTLELGDSALYLCASSQRTSGRTGELFFGEGSRLTVL.

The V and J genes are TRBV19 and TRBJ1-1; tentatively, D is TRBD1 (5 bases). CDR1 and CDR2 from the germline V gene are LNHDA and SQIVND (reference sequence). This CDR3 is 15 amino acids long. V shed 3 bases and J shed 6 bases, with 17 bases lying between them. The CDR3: CASSIFPGKASEAFF. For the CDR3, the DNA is TGTGCCAGTAGTATTTTTCCAGGGAAGGCGTCTGAAGCTTTCTTT.

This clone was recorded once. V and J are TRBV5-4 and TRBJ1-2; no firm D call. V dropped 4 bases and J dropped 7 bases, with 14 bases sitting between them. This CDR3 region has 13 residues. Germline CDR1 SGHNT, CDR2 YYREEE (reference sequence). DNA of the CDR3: TGTGCCAGCAGCCGACCCGGGATCAGTGGCTACACCTTC. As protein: CASSRPGISGYTF.

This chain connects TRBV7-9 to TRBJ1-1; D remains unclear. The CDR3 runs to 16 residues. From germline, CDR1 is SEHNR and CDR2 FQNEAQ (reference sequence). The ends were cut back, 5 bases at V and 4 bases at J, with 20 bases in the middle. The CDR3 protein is CASSQTRYMNGTEAFF. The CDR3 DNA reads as TGTGCCAGCAGCCAAACTCGTTACATGAACGGCACTGAAGCTTTCTTT.

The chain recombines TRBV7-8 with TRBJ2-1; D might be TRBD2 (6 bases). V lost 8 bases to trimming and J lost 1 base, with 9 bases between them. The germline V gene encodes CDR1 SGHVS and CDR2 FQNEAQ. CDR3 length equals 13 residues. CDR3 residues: CASGGASYNEQFF. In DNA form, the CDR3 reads TGTGCCAGCGGAGGGGCATCCTACAATGAGCAGTTCTTC.

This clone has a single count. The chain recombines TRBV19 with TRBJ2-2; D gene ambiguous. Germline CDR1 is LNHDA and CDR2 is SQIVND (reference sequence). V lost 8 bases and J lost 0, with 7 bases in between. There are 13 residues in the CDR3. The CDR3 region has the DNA TGTGCCAGTGCGAGAGCGAACACCGGGGAGCTGTTTTTT. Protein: CASARANTGELFF.

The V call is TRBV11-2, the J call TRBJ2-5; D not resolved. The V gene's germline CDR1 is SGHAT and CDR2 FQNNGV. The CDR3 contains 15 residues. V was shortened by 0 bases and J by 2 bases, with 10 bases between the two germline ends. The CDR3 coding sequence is TGTGCCAGCAGCTTAGACCCCGGCAGTCAAGAGACCCAGTACTTC. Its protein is CASSLDPGSQETQYF. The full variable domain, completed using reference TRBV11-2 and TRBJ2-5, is EAGVAQSPRYKIIEKRQSVAFWCNPISGHATLYWYQQILGQGPKLLIQFQNNGVVDDSQLPKDRFSAERLKGVDSTLKIQPAKLEDSAVYLCASSLDPGSQETQYFGPGTRLLVL.

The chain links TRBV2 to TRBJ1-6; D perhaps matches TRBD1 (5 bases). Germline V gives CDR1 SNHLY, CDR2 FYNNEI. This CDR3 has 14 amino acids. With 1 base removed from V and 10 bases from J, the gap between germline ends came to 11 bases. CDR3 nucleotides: TGTGCCAGCAGTGAAGGAGGGGCTCTATCACCCCTCCACTTT. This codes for CASSEGGALSPLHF.

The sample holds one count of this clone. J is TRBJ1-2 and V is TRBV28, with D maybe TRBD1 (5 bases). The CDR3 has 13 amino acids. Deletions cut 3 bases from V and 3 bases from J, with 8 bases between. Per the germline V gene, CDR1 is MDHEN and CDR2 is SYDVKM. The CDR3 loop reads CASSLAGYYGYTF. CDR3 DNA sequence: TGTGCCAGCAGTTTGGCAGGGTACTATGGCTACACCTTC.

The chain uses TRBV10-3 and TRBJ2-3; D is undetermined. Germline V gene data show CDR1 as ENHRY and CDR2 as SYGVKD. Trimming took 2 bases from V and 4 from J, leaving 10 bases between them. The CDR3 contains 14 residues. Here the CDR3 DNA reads TGTGCCATCAGTGAGGGTAGGGTAGCAGATACGCAGTATTTT. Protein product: CAISEGRVADTQYF.

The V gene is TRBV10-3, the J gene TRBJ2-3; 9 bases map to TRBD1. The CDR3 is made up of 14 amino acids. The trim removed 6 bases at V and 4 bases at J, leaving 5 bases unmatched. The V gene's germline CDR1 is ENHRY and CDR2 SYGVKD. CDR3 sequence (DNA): TGTGCCATCAGAGCGGGACAGGGTTCAGATACGCAGTATTTT. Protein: CAIRAGQGSDTQYF.

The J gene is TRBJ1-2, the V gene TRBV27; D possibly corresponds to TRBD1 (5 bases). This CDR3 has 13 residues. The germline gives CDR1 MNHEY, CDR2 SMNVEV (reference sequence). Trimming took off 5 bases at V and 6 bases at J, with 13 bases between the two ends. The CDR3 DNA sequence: TGTGCCAGCAGTGCAACAGGTCGGGATGGCTACACCTTC. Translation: CASSATGRDGYTF.

The CDR3 sequence is CASSLTGYGNTEAFF. CDR3 bases: TGTGCCAGCAGCTTGACAGGGTATGGGAACACTGAAGCTTTCTTT. The chain links TRBV7-6 to TRBJ1-1, with 7 positions matching TRBD1. Germline-derived CDR1 and CDR2 are SGHVS and FNYEAQ. The CDR3 is 15 amino acids. The ends lost 3 bases at V and 1 base at J; junction bases unmatched: 5.

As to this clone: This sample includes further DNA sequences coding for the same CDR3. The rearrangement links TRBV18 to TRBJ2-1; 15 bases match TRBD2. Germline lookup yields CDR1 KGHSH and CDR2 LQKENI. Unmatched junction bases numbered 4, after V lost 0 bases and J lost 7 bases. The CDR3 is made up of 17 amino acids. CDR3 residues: CASSPPGLAGGGNEQFF. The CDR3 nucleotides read TGTGCCAGCTCACCACCGGGACTAGCGGGGGGCGGGAATGAGCAGTTCTTC.

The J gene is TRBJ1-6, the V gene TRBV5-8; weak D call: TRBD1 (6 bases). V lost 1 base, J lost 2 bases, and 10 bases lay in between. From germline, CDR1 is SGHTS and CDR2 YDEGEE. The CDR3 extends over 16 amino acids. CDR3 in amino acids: CASSLKRDTYNSPLHF. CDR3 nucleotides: TGTGCCAGCAGCTTGAAGAGGGACACCTATAATTCACCCCTCCACTTT.

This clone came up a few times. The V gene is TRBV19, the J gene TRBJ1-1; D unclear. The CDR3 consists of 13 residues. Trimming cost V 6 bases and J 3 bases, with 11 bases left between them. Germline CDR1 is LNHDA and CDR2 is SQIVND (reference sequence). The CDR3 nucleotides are TGTGCCAGTAGCGCCCAATTCGACACTGAAGCTTTCTTT. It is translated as CASSAQFDTEAFF.

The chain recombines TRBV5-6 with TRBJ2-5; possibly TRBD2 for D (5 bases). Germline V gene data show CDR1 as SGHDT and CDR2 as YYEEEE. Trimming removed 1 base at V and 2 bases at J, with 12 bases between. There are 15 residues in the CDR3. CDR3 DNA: TGTGCCAGCAGCTTGCCCCGAGGGTGGCAAGAGACCCAGTACTTC. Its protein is CASSLPRGWQETQYF.

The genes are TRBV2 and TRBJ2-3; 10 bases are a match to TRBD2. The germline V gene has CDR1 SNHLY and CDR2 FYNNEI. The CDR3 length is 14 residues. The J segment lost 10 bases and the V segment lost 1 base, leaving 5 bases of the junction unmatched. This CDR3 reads CASSEGLAGVAQYF. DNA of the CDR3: TGTGCCAGCAGTGAAGGGCTAGCGGGGGTGGCGCAGTATTTT.

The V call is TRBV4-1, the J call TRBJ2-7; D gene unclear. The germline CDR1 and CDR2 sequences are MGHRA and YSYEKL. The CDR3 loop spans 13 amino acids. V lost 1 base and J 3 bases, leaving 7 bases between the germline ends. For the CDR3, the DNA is TGCGCCAGCAGCCAAGGGACCCACTACGAGCAGTACTTC. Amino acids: CASSQGTHYEQYF.

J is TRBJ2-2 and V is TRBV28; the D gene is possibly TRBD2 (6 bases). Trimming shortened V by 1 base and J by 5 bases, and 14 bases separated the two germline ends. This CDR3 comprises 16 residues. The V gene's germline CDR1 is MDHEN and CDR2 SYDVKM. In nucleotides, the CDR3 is TGTGCCAGCAGTTTATTAGGCGGGATTGGTACCGGGGAGCTGTTTTTT. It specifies CASSLLGGIGTGELFF. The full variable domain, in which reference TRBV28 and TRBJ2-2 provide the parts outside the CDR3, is DVKVTQSSRYLVKRTGEKVFLECVQDMDHENMFWYRQDPGLGLRLIYFSYDVKMKEKGDIPEGYSVSREKKERFSLILESASTNQTSMYLCASSLLGGIGTGELFFGEGSRLTVL.

CDR3 amino acids: CASSLRGGEKLFF. CDR3 DNA: TGTGCCAGCAGCTTGAGGGGAGGAGAAAAACTGTTTTTT. J is TRBJ1-4 and V is TRBV5-4; TRBD1 is a possible D gene (5 bases). V was cut by 1 base and J by 8 bases, with 9 bases left in between. Per germline, CDR1 SGHNT and CDR2 YYREEE (reference sequence). The CDR3 totals 13 residues.

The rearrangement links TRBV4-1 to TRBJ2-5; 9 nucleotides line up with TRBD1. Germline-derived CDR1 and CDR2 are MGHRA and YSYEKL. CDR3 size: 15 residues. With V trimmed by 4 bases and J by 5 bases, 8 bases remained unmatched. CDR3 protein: CASSPTGGSGETQYF. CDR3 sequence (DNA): TGCGCCAGCAGCCCCACAGGGGGCTCGGGGGAGACCCAGTACTTC.